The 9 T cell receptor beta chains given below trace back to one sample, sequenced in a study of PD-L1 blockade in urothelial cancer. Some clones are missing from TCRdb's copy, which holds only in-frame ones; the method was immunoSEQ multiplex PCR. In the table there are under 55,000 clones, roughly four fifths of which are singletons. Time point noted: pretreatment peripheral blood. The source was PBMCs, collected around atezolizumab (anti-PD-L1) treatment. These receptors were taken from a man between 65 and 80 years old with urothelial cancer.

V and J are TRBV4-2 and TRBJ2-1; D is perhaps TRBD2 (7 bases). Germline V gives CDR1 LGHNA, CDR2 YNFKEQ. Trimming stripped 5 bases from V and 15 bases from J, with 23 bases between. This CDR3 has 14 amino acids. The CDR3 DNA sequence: TGTGCCAGCAGCTCTGGGGGGGGGCCGAGAAAGGGGTTCTTC. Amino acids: CASSSGGGPRKGFF.

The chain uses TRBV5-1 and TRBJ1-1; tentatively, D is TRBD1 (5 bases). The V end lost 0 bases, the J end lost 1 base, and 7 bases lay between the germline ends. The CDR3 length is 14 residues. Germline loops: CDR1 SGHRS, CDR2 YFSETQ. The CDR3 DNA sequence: TGCGCCAGCAGCTTGGCACAGGCGAACACTGAAGCTTTCTTT. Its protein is CASSLAQANTEAFF. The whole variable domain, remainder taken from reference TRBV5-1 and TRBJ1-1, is KAGVTQTPRYLIKTRGQQVTLSCSPISGHRSVSWYQQTPGQGLQFLFEYFSETQRNKGNFPGRFSGRQFSNSRSEMNVSTLELGDSALYLCASSLAQANTEAFFGQGTRLTVV.

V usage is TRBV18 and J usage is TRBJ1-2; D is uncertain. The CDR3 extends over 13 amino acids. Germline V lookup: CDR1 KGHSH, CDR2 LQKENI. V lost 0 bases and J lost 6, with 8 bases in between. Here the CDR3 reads CASSPPSRDGYTF. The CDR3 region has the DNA TGTGCCAGCTCACCACCGTCTCGGGATGGCTACACCTTC.

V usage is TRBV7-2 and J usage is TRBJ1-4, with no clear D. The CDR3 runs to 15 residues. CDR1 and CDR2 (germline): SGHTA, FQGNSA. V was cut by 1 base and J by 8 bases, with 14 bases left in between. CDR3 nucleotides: TGTGCCAGCAGCTTAGGTGGCGGGTCCGGGGAAAAACTGTTTTTT. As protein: CASSLGGGSGEKLFF.

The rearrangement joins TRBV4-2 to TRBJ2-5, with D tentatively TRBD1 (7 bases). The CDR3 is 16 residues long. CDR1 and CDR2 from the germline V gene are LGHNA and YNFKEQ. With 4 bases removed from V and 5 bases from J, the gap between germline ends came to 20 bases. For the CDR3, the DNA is TGTGCCAGCAGCCTCCTCGTCGACAGGGCGGGGGAGACCCAGTACTTC. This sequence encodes CASSLLVDRAGETQYF.

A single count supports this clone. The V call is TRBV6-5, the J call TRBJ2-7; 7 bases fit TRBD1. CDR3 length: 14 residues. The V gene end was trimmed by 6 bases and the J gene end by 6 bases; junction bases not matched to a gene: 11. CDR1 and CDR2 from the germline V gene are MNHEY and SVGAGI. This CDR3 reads CASSPTQGYREQYF. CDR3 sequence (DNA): TGTGCCAGCAGCCCGACACAGGGGTACCGCGAGCAGTACTTC.

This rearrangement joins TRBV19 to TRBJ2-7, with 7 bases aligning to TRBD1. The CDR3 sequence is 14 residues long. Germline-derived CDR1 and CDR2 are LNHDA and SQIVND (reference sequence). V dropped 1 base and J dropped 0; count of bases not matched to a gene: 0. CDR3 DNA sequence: TGTGCCAGTAGTATAGGGGACAGCTCCTACGAGCAGTACTTC. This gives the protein CASSIGDSSYEQYF.

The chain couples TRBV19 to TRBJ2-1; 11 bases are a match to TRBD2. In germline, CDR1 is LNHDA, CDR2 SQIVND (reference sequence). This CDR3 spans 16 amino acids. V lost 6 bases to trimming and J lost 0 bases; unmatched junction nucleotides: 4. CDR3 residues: CASSLLAGVSYNEQFF. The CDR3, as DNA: TGTGCCAGTAGCCTACTAGCGGGGGTCTCCTACAATGAGCAGTTCTTC.

The DNA of the CDR3 is TGTGCCAGCAGCTCACTAGATCCAACCGGGGAGCTGTTTTTT. It specifies CASSSLDPTGELFF. V gene TRBV6-6 combines with J gene TRBJ2-2; TRBD2 is a possible D gene (5 bases). CDR3 size: 14 residues. V lost 6 bases and J lost 5, with 13 bases in between. Germline lookup yields CDR1 MNHNY and CDR2 SVGAGI (reference sequence).